The clone carrying this T cell receptor beta chain was seen just once. The antigen remains undetermined. DNA at approximately 200 ng, 25,000 to 30,000 T cell genomes, went into sorted-subset replicate PCRs. The method was immunoSEQ multiplex PCR; TCRdb's version includes in-frame clones alone and lacks a portion of them. The data contain millions of clones, 85% to 95% of them singletons. These data belong to a study of shared clonotypes between healthy human individuals. Study findings and constraints: The authors sampled blood alone, and tissue repertoires likely differ.

CDR1 and CDR2 (germline): MDHEN, SYDVKM. The length of the CDR3 is 17 residues. Unmatched junction bases numbered 15, after V lost 6 bases and J lost 3 bases. Input material: naive CD4+ T cells sorted from blood. Specified subset: CD45RA+ positively selected. The chain has TRBV28 and TRBJ2-7, with 9 bases fitting TRBD1. This TCR derives from a young man in good health. The CDR3 DNA reads TGTGCCAGCAGCACAAACAGGGGGCGCAGTGTATACTACGAGCAGTACTTC. As protein: CASSTNRGRSVYYEQYF.